These T cell receptor beta chains were read from a single sample in a study of a mutant IDH1 vaccine in newly diagnosed glioma. The table came from immunoSEQ multiplex PCR; TCRdb's copy has only in-frame clones and leaves some out. The sample lists some 15,000 clones; over 75% were seen once. Sequencing was performed on PBMCs, taken from a glioma patient treated with radiotherapy, temozolomide or both. The receptors come from a middle-aged woman with glioma. Some clones in this sample may be carry-over from other donors' samples. CDR3s include the opening cysteine and the closing phenylalanine or tryptophan. The order of the fields is V gene, J gene, D gene, clone size, CDR3 DNA, CDR3 protein. D genes are given only for firm matches. Clone size is given for some rows only: seen once, a few or many times, or a class if the clone is expanded.

v_gene: TRBV18; j_gene: TRBJ1-2; d_gene: -; abundance: -; CDR3nt: TGTGCCAGCTCACCACGGTCAAACTATGGCTACACCTTC; CDR3aa: CASSPRSNYGYTF
v_gene: TRBV5-1; j_gene: TRBJ1-2; d_gene: -; abundance: -; CDR3nt: -; CDR3aa: CASSSSLYGYTF
v_gene: TRBV5-1; j_gene: TRBJ2-1; d_gene: TRBD2; abundance: -; CDR3nt: TGCGCCAGCAGCACCTCGACTAGCGGGAGAGGTGAGCAGTTCTTC; CDR3aa: CASSTSTSGRGEQFF
v_gene: TRBV18; j_gene: TRBJ2-1; d_gene: -; abundance: -; CDR3nt: TGTGCCAGCTCACGACCGGCAAACCAACAGTTCTTC; CDR3aa: CASSRPANQQFF
v_gene: TRBV5-6; j_gene: TRBJ1-5; d_gene: -; abundance: -; CDR3nt: TGTGCCAGCAGCTTGTGGGGGTCCGTCAGCCAGCCCCAGCATTTT; CDR3aa: CASSLWGSVSQPQHF
v_gene: TRBV7-8; j_gene: TRBJ2-7; d_gene: TRBD1; abundance: -; CDR3nt: TGTGCCAGCAGCTCAGAAATCCGGGACAGGGTCAACGAGCAGTACTTC; CDR3aa: CASSSEIRDRVNEQYF
v_gene: TRBV7-9; j_gene: TRBJ1-1; d_gene: -; abundance: -; CDR3nt: TGTGCCAGCAGCTTGGGGGAGATGAACACTGAAGCTTTCTTT; CDR3aa: CASSLGEMNTEAFF
v_gene: TRBV19; j_gene: TRBJ1-3; d_gene: -; abundance: once; CDR3nt: TGTGCCAGTAGTACAGGGATAGTCGGAAACACCATATATTTT; CDR3aa: CASSTGIVGNTIYF
v_gene: TRBV5-1; j_gene: TRBJ2-3; d_gene: -; abundance: -; CDR3nt: TGCGCCAGCAGCTTTTGGGCGGGGACCACAGATACGCAGTATTTT; CDR3aa: CASSFWAGTTDTQYF
v_gene: TRBV18; j_gene: TRBJ2-7; d_gene: -; abundance: -; CDR3nt: TGTGCCAGCTCACCCTCCGGGACGGCGAACTACGAGCAGTACTTC; CDR3aa: CASSPSGTANYEQYF
v_gene: TRBV7-2; j_gene: TRBJ2-1; d_gene: -; abundance: -; CDR3nt: TGTGCCAGCAGCTTAGCCCATTACAATGAGCAGTTCTTC; CDR3aa: CASSLAHYNEQFF
v_gene: TRBV7-9; j_gene: TRBJ1-6; d_gene: TRBD1; abundance: -; CDR3nt: TGTGCCAGCAGCTTTACGGACAGGGGATATAATTCACCCCTCCACTTT; CDR3aa: CASSFTDRGYNSPLHF
v_gene: TRBV29-1; j_gene: TRBJ2-2; d_gene: -; abundance: -; CDR3nt: TGCAGCGTCTGGGGGGGCTTCACCGGGGAGCTGTTTTTT; CDR3aa: CSVWGGFTGELFF
v_gene: TRBV9; j_gene: TRBJ2-2; d_gene: TRBD2; abundance: -; CDR3nt: TGTGCCAGCAGCGTAGAGGCGGGAGGGATAACCGGGGAGCTGTTTTTT; CDR3aa: CASSVEAGGITGELFF
v_gene: TRBV28; j_gene: TRBJ1-5; d_gene: TRBD1; abundance: -; CDR3nt: TGTGCCAGCAGTTTAACCTTAGGGGTTAGTCGGGACAGGGTCGATCAGCCCCAGCATTTT; CDR3aa: CASSLTLGVSRDRVDQPQHF
v_gene: TRBV18; j_gene: TRBJ2-7; d_gene: TRBD1; abundance: -; CDR3nt: TGTGCCAGCTCACGGGACAGCTACGAGCAGTACTTC; CDR3aa: CASSRDSYEQYF
v_gene: TRBV18; j_gene: TRBJ2-5; d_gene: TRBD1; abundance: -; CDR3nt: TGTGCCAGCTCACCACCTGTAACAGGGGGTACCGAGACCCAGTACTTC; CDR3aa: CASSPPVTGGTETQYF
v_gene: TRBV30; j_gene: TRBJ2-7; d_gene: -; abundance: once; CDR3nt: TGTGCCTGGAGTCTTGACTTAGGATACGAGCAGTACTTC; CDR3aa: CAWSLDLGYEQYF
v_gene: TRBV7-9; j_gene: TRBJ1-1; d_gene: TRBD1; abundance: -; CDR3nt: TGTGCCAGCACCGAGACAGGGGCGAACACTGAAGCTTTCTTT; CDR3aa: CASTETGANTEAFF
v_gene: TRBV7-9; j_gene: TRBJ1-1; d_gene: -; abundance: -; CDR3nt: TGTGCCAGCAGCTTCCGACAGGTTTCAATTACTGAAGCTTTCTTT; CDR3aa: CASSFRQVSITEAFF
v_gene: TRBV7-9; j_gene: TRBJ2-7; d_gene: -; abundance: -; CDR3nt: TGTGCCAGCAGCCCGATCGGGTTGGGCGGATCCTACGAGCAGTACTTC; CDR3aa: CASSPIGLGGSYEQYF
v_gene: TRBV7-8; j_gene: TRBJ2-5; d_gene: TRBD2; abundance: -; CDR3nt: TGTGCCAGCAGCCTACTAGCGGGAGGCCAAGAGACCCAGTACTTC; CDR3aa: CASSLLAGGQETQYF
v_gene: TRBV5-1; j_gene: TRBJ1-1; d_gene: -; abundance: once; CDR3nt: TGCGCCAGCAGCTTGATCTCGGAAACTGAAGCTTTCTTT; CDR3aa: CASSLISETEAFF
v_gene: TRBV4-1; j_gene: TRBJ1-1; d_gene: -; abundance: -; CDR3nt: TGCGCCAGCAGCCCCGACCCCCTTGGACGGAACACTGAAGCTTTCTTT; CDR3aa: CASSPDPLGRNTEAFF
v_gene: TRBV6-5; j_gene: TRBJ2-5; d_gene: -; abundance: -; CDR3nt: TGTGCCAGCAGCTATAGCGGAATACAAGAGACCCAGTACTTC; CDR3aa: CASSYSGIQETQYF
v_gene: TRBV30; j_gene: TRBJ2-3; d_gene: -; abundance: -; CDR3nt: TGTGCCGGCTCGGGGGAGCCAGATACGCAGTATTTT; CDR3aa: CAGSGEPDTQYF
v_gene: TRBV27; j_gene: TRBJ1-1; d_gene: TRBD1; abundance: -; CDR3nt: TGTGCCAGCAGTGCCGGGACAGGGTTTTACACTGAAGCTTTCTTT; CDR3aa: CASSAGTGFYTEAFF
v_gene: TRBV5-4; j_gene: TRBJ1-2; d_gene: -; abundance: -; CDR3nt: TGTGCCAGCAGCTTGTCAGGGGATGGGGTCTATGGCTACACCTTC; CDR3aa: CASSLSGDGVYGYTF
v_gene: TRBV2; j_gene: TRBJ2-5; d_gene: -; abundance: -; CDR3nt: TGTGCCAGCAGTGAACAAGAGACCCAGTACTTC; CDR3aa: CASSEQETQYF
v_gene: TRBV5-8; j_gene: TRBJ2-7; d_gene: -; abundance: -; CDR3nt: TGTGCCAGCAGCTTGGGCCCCGGGCAGGGGGAGCAGTACTTC; CDR3aa: CASSLGPGQGEQYF
v_gene: TRBV5-4; j_gene: TRBJ1-1; d_gene: -; abundance: -; CDR3nt: TGTGCCAGCAGCCCGAACCCCGGACAGAAGAACACTGAAGCTTTCTTT; CDR3aa: CASSPNPGQKNTEAFF
v_gene: TRBV7-2; j_gene: TRBJ2-7; d_gene: -; abundance: -; CDR3nt: TGTGCCAGCAGCTTGGACGGGCGAGGCTACGAGCAGTACTTC; CDR3aa: CASSLDGRGYEQYF
v_gene: TRBV27; j_gene: TRBJ1-5; d_gene: -; abundance: -; CDR3nt: TGTGCCAGCAGGCCGTGGGGGAGCAATCAGCCCCAGCATTTT; CDR3aa: CASRPWGSNQPQHF
v_gene: TRBV30; j_gene: TRBJ2-2; d_gene: -; abundance: -; CDR3nt: TGTGCCTGGGACACCTTGAACACCGGGGAGCTGTTTTTT; CDR3aa: CAWDTLNTGELFF
v_gene: TRBV5-1; j_gene: TRBJ1-3; d_gene: -; abundance: -; CDR3nt: TGCGCCAGCAGCTTGGACGGGATCTCTGGAAACACCATATATTTT; CDR3aa: CASSLDGISGNTIYF
v_gene: TRBV5-1; j_gene: TRBJ1-1; d_gene: TRBD1; abundance: -; CDR3nt: TGCGCCAGCAGCCCCGGGGCAGGGGGCTCTCTCACTGAAGCTTTCTTT; CDR3aa: CASSPGAGGSLTEAFF
v_gene: TRBV5-1; j_gene: TRBJ2-3; d_gene: -; abundance: -; CDR3nt: TGCGCCAGCAGCTCGACAGTTTCTAGCACAGATACGCAGTATTTT; CDR3aa: CASSSTVSSTDTQYF
v_gene: TRBV7-9; j_gene: TRBJ2-1; d_gene: TRBD2; abundance: -; CDR3nt: TGTGCCAGCAGCTTAGTAAGCGGGGGGAGCTCCTACAATGAGCAGTTCTTC; CDR3aa: CASSLVSGGSSYNEQFF
v_gene: TRBV29-1; j_gene: TRBJ2-3; d_gene: -; abundance: -; CDR3nt: TGCAGCGCTTCGGGAGTAGGTATGGGTACGCAGTATTTT; CDR3aa: CSASGVGMGTQYF
v_gene: TRBV19; j_gene: TRBJ2-2; d_gene: -; abundance: -; CDR3nt: TGTGCCAGTCACAGGGAGCCGTCCACCGGGGAGCTGTTTTTT; CDR3aa: CASHREPSTGELFF